The 23 T cell receptor beta chains given below trace back to one sample, sequenced in a study of T cells in Graves' hyperthyroidism and ophthalmopathy. RNA transcripts served as the template for amplifying TCR beta CDR3 regions. Primed by the HTBI set, a first-round RT-PCR was run on the TCR CDR3. TCRdb re-derived calls from the multiplex PCR reads in MiXCR, one entry per CDR3 protein. The table includes fewer than 900,000 distinct CDR3 sequences, about 19% detected once. The specimen was blood. These receptors all come from a woman between 50 and 59 years old with Graves' hyperthyroidism that later progressed to Graves' ophthalmopathy.

The CDR3 DNA follows: TGTGCTAGTGGTCTTAGCGGTAAAACGCAGTATTTT. Its protein is CASGLSGKTQYF. The rearrangement uses TRBV12-5 and TRBJ2-3; D perhaps matches TRBD2 (6 bases). The CDR3 is made up of 12 amino acids. Germline values: CDR1 LGHNT, CDR2 FRNRAP. V was pared by 5 bases and J by 9 bases, with 12 bases between.

This clonotype has a handful of counts. CDR3 sequence: CASSENESSGNTIYF. In DNA, the CDR3 is TGTGCCAGCAGCGAAAACGAGAGCTCTGGAAACACCATATATTTT. The chain uses TRBV9 and TRBJ1-3; no clear D. The germline V gene encodes CDR1 SGDLS and CDR2 YYNGEE. The length of the CDR3 is 15 residues. The V end was cut by 3 bases, the J end by 0 bases, with 10 bases between.

This clonotype appeared many times. This sequence joins TRBV3-1 and TRBJ2-2; D perhaps matches TRBD2 (6 bases). The CDR3 runs 16 residues. The V gene's germline CDR1 is LGHDT and CDR2 YNNKEL (reference sequence). Trimming removed 4 bases at V and 7 bases at J, with 19 bases between. CDR3 region: CASSPREWLDVGELFF. The CDR3 bases are TGTGCCAGCAGCCCCCGGGAGTGGCTAGATGTCGGGGAGCTGTTTTTT.

This clonotype was observed many times. V is TRBV3-1 and J is TRBJ1-1; 8 bases are shared with TRBD1. Germline values: CDR1 LGHDT, CDR2 YNNKEL (reference sequence). Trimming took 3 bases from V and 4 from J; bases not matched to a gene: 4. CDR3 size: 14 residues. CDR3 sequence (DNA): TGTGCCAGCAGCCATGCAGGACAGGGCACTGAAGCTTTCTTT. Encoded protein: CASSHAGQGTEAFF.

This chain joins TRBV2 and TRBJ1-2; D is unresolved. Germline values: CDR1 SNHLY, CDR2 FYNNEI. Trimming removed 10 bases from V and 6 bases from J, with 9 bases in between. The CDR3 extends over 10 amino acids. As DNA, the CDR3 is TGTGCCAACCCTCAGGATGGCTACACCTTC. It is translated as CANPQDGYTF.

The rearrangement uses TRBV5-6 and TRBJ2-1; D gene ambiguous. Germline values: CDR1 SGHDT, CDR2 YYEEEE. V was cut by 3 bases and J by 5 bases, with 12 bases left in between. The CDR3 consists of 14 residues. The CDR3 sequence: CASSWMGEDNEQFF. In nucleotides, the CDR3 is TGTGCCAGCAGCTGGATGGGCGAAGACAATGAGCAGTTCTTC. Variable domain in full (rest from reference TRBV5-6 and TRBJ2-1): DAGVTQSPTHLIKTRGQQVTLRCSPKSGHDTVSWYQQALGQGPQFIFQYYEEEERQRGNFPDRFSGHQFPNYSSELNVNALLLGDSALYLCASSWMGEDNEQFFGPGTRLTVL.

This clonotype was seen many times. V is TRBV12-3 or TRBV12-4 and J is TRBJ1-1; 8 nucleotides line up with TRBD1. V gave up 5 bases and J gave up 8 bases; unmatched junction bases: 10. The CDR3 spans 14 residues. The CDR3 loop is CASSPGQGMSEAFF. CDR3 nucleotides: TGTGCCAGCAGTCCTGGACAGGGAATGAGCGAAGCTTTCTTT.

This clonotype was recorded many times. One junction end does not reproduce the germline sequence, and a read error may be involved. The J gene is TRBJ2-7, the V gene TRBV27, with D hard to call. There are 12 residues in the CDR3. Germline CDR1 MNHEY, CDR2 SMNVEV (reference sequence). Here the CDR3 reads CASSSTSYEQYF. For the CDR3, the DNA is TGCGCCAGCAGTTCGACCTCCTACGAGCAGTACTTC.

This clonotype turned up a few times. The chain carries TRBV20-1 and TRBJ1-2; 10 nucleotides match TRBD1. The CDR3 is made up of 15 amino acids. V was clipped by 6 bases and J by 3 bases; unmatched bases: 10. From germline, CDR1 is DFQATT and CDR2 SNEGSKA (reference sequence). Written as DNA, the CDR3 is TGCAGTGCGACAGGGACAGGGGACCGTCACTATGGCTACACCTTC. It codes for CSATGTGDRHYGYTF.

The rearrangement uses TRBV2 and TRBJ1-6, with D maybe TRBD1 (5 bases). With 7 bases removed from V and 5 bases from J, the gap between germline ends came to 15 bases. Germline CDR1 and CDR2: SNHLY and FYNNEI. The CDR3 is made up of 15 amino acids. CDR3 nucleotides: TGTGCCAGCATAAAAAGCGGGACGAATAATTCACCCCTCCACTTT. Translation gives CASIKSGTNNSPLHF.

In its sample, this clonotype was seen many times. The rearrangement joins TRBV28 to TRBJ1-5; perhaps TRBD1 as D (5 bases). There are 15 residues in the CDR3. The ends were cut back, 4 bases at V and 2 bases at J, with 12 bases in the middle. The germline gives CDR1 MDHEN, CDR2 SYDVKM. The CDR3 sequence: CASSSGGDGNQPQHF. CDR3 sequence (DNA): TGTGCCAGCAGTTCTGGAGGGGACGGCAATCAGCCCCAGCATTTT. Complete variable domain (other parts from reference TRBV28 and TRBJ1-5): DVKVTQSSRYLVKRTGEKVFLECVQDMDHENMFWYRQDPGLGLRLIYFSYDVKMKEKGDIPEGYSVSREKKERFSLILESASTNQTSMYLCASSSGGDGNQPQHFGDGTRLSIL.

The rearrangement uses TRBV27 and TRBJ1-2; D is possibly TRBD1 (5 bases). The CDR3 sequence is 13 residues long. The V and J ends lost 4 bases and 7 bases respectively, with 13 bases between them. Per the germline V gene, CDR1 is MNHEY and CDR2 is SMNVEV (reference sequence). The CDR3 DNA is TGTGCCAGCAGTTCGTGGCAGGGCCTTGGCTACACCTTC. Residues: CASSSWQGLGYTF.

This clonotype has a count of ten or more. The chain employs TRBV7-2 and TRBJ2-2, with D perhaps TRBD2 (6 bases). Trimming removed 5 bases at V and 1 base at J, with 20 bases between. CDR3 size: 18 residues. Germline CDR1 reads SGHTA; CDR2 reads FQGNSA. For the CDR3, the DNA is TGTGCCAGCAGCCCCCCCGGGGGAGGTCGGCGGAACACCGGGGAGCTGTTTTTT. Its protein is CASSPPGGGRRNTGELFF.

The V gene is TRBV2, the J gene TRBJ1-4; D is undetermined. Trimming left V 7 bases short and J 0 bases short, with 6 bases between. Germline CDR1 and CDR2: SNHLY and FYNNEI. This CDR3 is built from 13 residues. CDR3 amino acids: CASISATNEKLFF. The CDR3 DNA is TGTGCCAGCATCTCTGCAACTAATGAAAAACTGTTTTTT.

This clonotype was detected many times. V gene TRBV20-1 combines with J gene TRBJ2-2; 8 bases map to TRBD2. From germline, CDR1 is DFQATT and CDR2 SNEGSKA (reference sequence). This CDR3 contains 15 residues. The junction had 8 bases not matched to a gene; V was cut back by 3 bases and J by 5 bases. The CDR3 here is CSASPSGGRTGELFF. The CDR3 DNA reads as TGCAGTGCTAGTCCAAGCGGGGGAAGGACCGGGGAGCTGTTTTTT.

The table lists this clonotype with many counts. The V call is TRBV30, the J call TRBJ1-1; perhaps TRBD1 as D (6 bases). The CDR3 spans 13 residues. V was trimmed by 3 bases and J by 3 bases, leaving 11 bases between them. CDR1 is GTSNPN and CDR2 is SVGIG in the germline V gene (reference sequence). CDR3 sequence (DNA): TGTGCCTGGAGGGAAGGGACATACACTGAAGCTTTCTTT. Translation: CAWREGTYTEAFF.

This clonotype has a count of ten or more. This chain joins TRBV30 and TRBJ1-2, with 7 nucleotides matching TRBD1. V lost 0 bases and J lost 4; bases outside the gene matches: 8. This CDR3 region has 15 residues. The germline V gene encodes CDR1 GTSNPN and CDR2 SVGIG (reference sequence). The DNA of the CDR3 is TGTGCCTGGAGTGTAGAGGGGGCGTCGGGCTATGGCTACACCTTC. Translated, it gives CAWSVEGASGYGYTF. The variable domain in full, with the rest retrieved from reference TRBV30 and TRBJ1-2, is SQTIHQWPATLVQPVGSPLSLECTVEGTSNPNLYWYRQAAGRGLQLLFYSVGIGQISSEVPQNLSASRPQDRQFILSSKKLLLSDSGFYLCAWSVEGASGYGYTFGSGTRLTVV.

This clonotype was picked up many times. At one end, the junction sequence differs from germline, possibly due to a read error. For the CDR3, the DNA is TGTGCCAGCAGCCCCCCCGGGGAAGAGACCCAGTACTTC. Protein sequence: CASSPPGEETQYF. The chain links TRBV4-1 to TRBJ2-5; the D gene is possibly TRBD2 (5 bases). This CDR3 has 13 amino acids. The V gene's germline CDR1 is MGHRA and CDR2 YSYEKL.

This clonotype appeared many times. The gene calls are TRBV13 and TRBJ1-1, with 9 bases fitting TRBD1. The ends lost 5 bases at V and 4 bases at J; junction bases unmatched: 11. Germline V gene data show CDR1 as PRHDT and CDR2 as FYEKMQ (reference sequence). The CDR3 extends over 16 amino acids. CDR3 DNA sequence: TGTGCCAGCAGCCCCTCGACAGGGGGACGGATCACTGAAGCTTTCTTT. Translated: CASSPSTGGRITEAFF. The variable domain in full, completed from reference TRBV13 and TRBJ1-1, reads AAGVIQSPRHLIKEKRETATLKCYPIPRHDTVYWYQQGPGQDPQFLISFYEKMQSDKGSIPDRFSAQQFSDYHSELNMSSLELGDSALYFCASSPSTGGRITEAFFGQGTRLTVV.

The chain uses TRBV12-3 or TRBV12-4 and TRBJ1-2, with D possibly matching TRBD1 (6 bases). The CDR3 is 14 residues long. V was trimmed by 8 bases and J by 5 bases, leaving 18 bases between them. This CDR3 reads CASSGAPEHYGYTF. DNA for the CDR3: TGTGCCAGCTCGGGGGCTCCAGAGCATTATGGCTACACCTTC.

This sequence joins TRBV12-3 or TRBV12-4 and TRBJ2-1, with 11 bases matching TRBD2. CDR3 length equals 17 residues. J gave up 8 bases and V 5 bases, and 14 bases lay outside the gene matches. The CDR3 DNA reads TGTGCCAGCAGTCCCAGGGCTAGCGGGGGGACCTTGGATGAGCAGTTCTTC. Its protein is CASSPRASGGTLDEQFF.

This clonotype was seen more than once but under ten times. This rearrangement joins TRBV29-1 to TRBJ1-2, with 7 bases aligning to TRBD1. J gave up 2 bases and V 6 bases, and 6 bases lay outside the gene matches. The CDR3 length is 13 residues. The V gene's germline CDR1 is SQVTM and CDR2 ANQGSEA. The CDR3 here is CSVWDRRNYGYTF. The CDR3 region has the DNA TGCAGCGTGTGGGACAGACGAAACTATGGCTACACCTTC.

There are many counts of this clonotype. The CDR3 bases are TGTGCCAGCAGGAAGGGGGGCGTTGGCACTGAAGCTTTCTTT. This gives the protein CASRKGGVGTEAFF. The chain links TRBV2 to TRBJ1-1, with D tentatively TRBD1 (6 bases). The length of the CDR3 is 14 residues. The germline V and J ends were trimmed by 6 bases and 4 bases, with 15 bases remaining between them. CDR1 and CDR2 (germline): SNHLY, FYNNEI.